One sample yielded the 13 T cell receptor beta chains listed below, sequenced in a study of blood T cell repertoires in COVID-19. The data were produced by immunoSEQ multiplex PCR, yet TCRdb's version contains in-frame clones alone and is incomplete. The sample yields about 130,000 clones, roughly 86% seen once. Sequencing was carried out using peripheral blood. Every receptor here comes from a woman aged 60-70 years with acute or convalescent COVID-19.

This chain joins TRBV6-5 and TRBJ2-2; the D gene is possibly TRBD2 (5 bases). This CDR3 is 14 amino acids long. The V and J ends lost 5 bases and 9 bases respectively, with 16 bases between them. Germline V CDR1 and CDR2: MNHEY, SVGAGI. In nucleotides, the CDR3 is TGTGCCAGCAGTCCCATAGGGAGTCACCGGGAGCTGTTTTTT. Encoded protein: CASSPIGSHRELFF.

V usage is TRBV5-1 and J usage is TRBJ2-5, with 11 bases aligning to TRBD2. Unmatched junction bases numbered 6, after V lost 4 bases and J lost 4 bases. Germline V CDR1 and CDR2: SGHRS, YFSETQ. The CDR3 runs 15 residues. CDR3 loop: CASSDSGRALETQYF. In nucleotides, the CDR3 is TGCGCCAGCAGCGATAGCGGGAGGGCCCTAGAGACCCAGTACTTC.

This clone was detected ten times or more. The chain has TRBV6-5 and TRBJ1-1; D is perhaps TRBD1 (6 bases). The CDR3 has 13 residues. Trimming left V 4 bases short and J 1 base short, with 7 bases between. Germline V gene data show CDR1 as MNHEY and CDR2 as SVGAGI. For the CDR3, the DNA is TGTGCCAGCAGTTTGGACAGGAACACTGAAGCTTTCTTT. Translation gives CASSLDRNTEAFF.

The CDR3 sequence: CATLSGLLHNEQFF. CDR3 sequence (DNA): TGTGCCACACTCTCCGGACTATTGCACAATGAGCAGTTCTTC. V usage is TRBV28 and J usage is TRBJ2-1; a possible D gene is TRBD2 (6 bases). The CDR3 consists of 14 residues. With 10 bases removed from V and 5 bases from J, the gap between germline ends came to 18 bases. Germline loops: CDR1 MDHEN, CDR2 SYDVKM.

The V and J genes are TRBV29-1 and TRBJ1-2, with 8 bases fitting TRBD1. Germline V gene data show CDR1 as SQVTM and CDR2 as ANQGSEA. The CDR3 runs 12 residues. The J segment lost 6 bases and the V segment lost 4 bases, leaving 4 bases of the junction unmatched. CDR3 protein: CSVVGQGHGYTF. The CDR3 DNA follows: TGCAGCGTTGTAGGACAGGGTCATGGCTACACCTTC.

The chain employs TRBV19 and TRBJ1-2, with D possibly being TRBD1 (6 bases). Trimming shortened V by 7 bases and J by 7 bases, and 22 bases separated the two germline ends. Germline V gene data show CDR1 as LNHDA and CDR2 as SQIVND (reference sequence). CDR3 length: 15 amino acids. For the CDR3, the DNA is TGTGCCAGTATCCAAAAAGCTACCGGGACACTTGGCTACACCTTC. Encoded protein: CASIQKATGTLGYTF.

This clone was seen a single time. The gene calls are TRBV2 and TRBJ1-3; D is unresolved. Trimming cost V 4 bases and J 2 bases, with 6 bases left between them. The CDR3 is 13 residues long. CDR1 and CDR2 from the germline V gene are SNHLY and FYNNEI. CDR3 DNA: TGTGCCAGCAGTGGGACTCCTGGAAACACCATATATTTT. Residues: CASSGTPGNTIYF.

This chain uses TRBV10-3 with TRBJ1-3; no definite D call. This CDR3 spans 14 amino acids. V was shortened by 6 bases and J by 0 bases, with 9 bases between the two germline ends. Germline assignment: CDR1 ENHRY and CDR2 SYGVKD. The CDR3 DNA reads TGTGCCATCAGCGCGGAGAGCTCTGGAAACACCATATATTTT. Amino acids: CAISAESSGNTIYF.

This chain connects TRBV19 to TRBJ2-3; 9 nucleotides align to TRBD2. The V segment lost 3 bases and the J segment 2 bases; nucleotides outside the gene matches: 3. The CDR3 covers 15 residues. From germline, CDR1 is LNHDA and CDR2 SQIVND (reference sequence). DNA of the CDR3: TGTGCCAGTAGTATTCTAGCGGGGATCACAGATACGCAGTATTTT. Protein product: CASSILAGITDTQYF.

The gene calls are TRBV5-1 and TRBJ2-7, with 9 bases matching TRBD1. After removal of 1 base from V and 3 bases from J, the junction contained 8 bases not matched to a gene. The CDR3 loop spans 16 amino acids. CDR1 is SGHRS and CDR2 is YFSETQ in the germline V gene. The CDR3: CASSLNVGTGRYEQYF. CDR3 coding DNA: TGCGCCAGCAGCTTGAATGTCGGGACAGGGCGCTACGAGCAGTACTTC.

The chain joins TRBV28 to TRBJ1-2; D not resolved. The CDR3 covers 14 residues. V was cut by 6 bases and J by 3 bases, with 14 bases left in between. In germline, CDR1 is MDHEN, CDR2 SYDVKM. As DNA, the CDR3 is TGTGCCAGCAGCCCCCCCGCCCCGGACTATGGCTACACCTTC. Translating it yields CASSPPAPDYGYTF.

This rearrangement joins TRBV4-1 to TRBJ2-5; tentatively, D is TRBD2 (7 bases). Germline V gives CDR1 MGHRA, CDR2 YSYEKL. CDR3 length: 13 amino acids. V gave up 1 base and J gave up 9 bases, with 12 bases separating them. CDR3 nucleotide sequence: TGCGCCAGCAGCCAAGTGGGGGGGCGCCCCCAGTACTTC. Protein: CASSQVGGRPQYF.

The chain carries TRBV5-1 and TRBJ2-5; 9 nucleotides align to TRBD2. V was pared by 5 bases and J by 4 bases, with 12 bases of the junction left unmatched. The CDR3 runs 16 residues. The germline gives CDR1 SGHRS, CDR2 YFSETQ. The CDR3 DNA follows: TGCGCCAGCAGGGAATTAGCGGGAGTGATAGTAGAGACCCAGTACTTC. This sequence encodes CASRELAGVIVETQYF.